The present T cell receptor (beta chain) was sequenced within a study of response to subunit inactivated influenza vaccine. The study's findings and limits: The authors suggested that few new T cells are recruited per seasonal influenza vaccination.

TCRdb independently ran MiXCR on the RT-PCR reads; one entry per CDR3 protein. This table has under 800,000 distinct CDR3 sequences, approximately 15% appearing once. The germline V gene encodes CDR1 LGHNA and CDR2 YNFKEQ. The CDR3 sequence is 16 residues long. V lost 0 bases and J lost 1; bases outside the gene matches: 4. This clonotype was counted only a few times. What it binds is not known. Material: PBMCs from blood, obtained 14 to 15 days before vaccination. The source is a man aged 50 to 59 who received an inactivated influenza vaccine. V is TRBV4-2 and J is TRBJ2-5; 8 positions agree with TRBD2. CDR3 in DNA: TGTGCCAGCAGCCAAGATGGGACTAGGGGCCAAGAGACCCAGTACTTC. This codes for CASSQDGTRGQETQYF.